A single sample gave rise to the 2 T cell receptor beta chains below, sequenced in a study of T cell clonality in common variable immunodeficiency. Study-level points and caveats: Fewer deletions and N-nucleotide insertions were reportedly seen in common variable immunodeficiency TCR beta sequences.

Antigen specificity for these receptors is unknown. Sequenced by immunoSEQ multiplex PCR; TCRdb stores in-frame clones only, minus some. The sample shows fewer than 35,000 clones, no singletons; the ten largest hold 6% to 7.5%. Sequenced: peripheral blood mononuclear cells. The source of these receptors is a human donor with common variable immunodeficiency.

In this sample, this clone turned up many times. The missing CDR3 end, 3 residues past where the read stops, is filled in from the germline J gene. J is TRBJ1-3 and V is TRBV29-1; TRBD1 agrees at 9 bases. The trim removed 0 bases at V and 4 bases at J, leaving 7 bases unmatched. Germline lookup yields CDR1 SQVTM and CDR2 ANQGSEA. The CDR3 loop spans 16 amino acids. The part of the CDR3 DNA that was read is TGCAGCGTTGAAGATTCGGGACAGGGAATCGGAAACACC. Residues: CSVEDSGQGIGNT. The CDR3, in full, reads CSVEDSGQGIGNTIYF.

As to this clone: The CDR3 end lies 3 residues beyond the end of the read and is filled in from the germline J gene. The J gene is TRBJ2-7, the V gene TRBV19; TRBD1 matches 7 bases. The length of the CDR3 is 14 residues. Losses at the gene ends were 3 bases for V and 2 bases for J; bases not matched to a gene: 4. CDR1 LNHDA and CDR2 SQIVND come from the germline V gene (reference sequence). CDR3 region: CASSMTGFTYEQYF. The covered CDR3 bases are TGTGCCAGTAGTATGACAGGGTTCACCTACGAG.